This TCR beta chain is drawn from a study of blood T cell repertoires in COVID-19. Original analysis: Researchers report that nucleated cell counts were estimated from reference gene primer amplification. Generated by immunoSEQ multiplex PCR, the TCRdb table keeps only in-frame clones and is missing some. The DNA gave D and trimming, while V, J and clone size come from that table. The sample holds around 420,000 clones, 88% seen once. V lost 6 bases and J lost 5, with 20 bases in between. The CDR3 extends over 15 amino acids. Germline assignment: CDR1 MNHEY and CDR2 SMNVEV (reference sequence). The sequenced sample was PBMCs or T cells enriched from blood (not recorded which). J is TRBJ2-7 and V is TRBV27, with D possibly matching TRBD1 (6 bases). The receptor was isolated from a woman in her thirties or forties with acute COVID-19. CDR3 in amino acids: CASSRTSGARDEQYF. In DNA, the CDR3 is TGTGCCAGCAGCCGAACCTCAGGGGCGAGGGACGAGCAGTACTTC.